The 11 T cell receptor beta chains below all came from one sample that was sequenced in a study of CXCR3-negative and CXCR3-positive naive CD8 T cells. General study results and limits: Naive cells that were CXCR3-positive had more hydrophobic TRB CDR3s (compared with CXCR3-negative naive cells).

Which antigens these TCRs recognize remains unknown. Carrying UMI labels, the TRB cDNA libraries were prepared through 5' RACE. TCRdb derives one entry per CDR3 protein from the 5' RACE reads, leaving out DNA. The record lists about 150,000 distinct CDR3 sequences, of which the ten most abundant hold nearly 0.5%. The source material was naive CXCR3+ CD8+ T cells from blood. Subset here: CD45RO-CCR7+CD27+CD95- naive CD8+ T cells expressing CXCR3 (TNR3+). These receptors were taken from a human donor in good health. Some clones in this sample may be carry-over from other donors' samples.

The V call is TRBV27, the J call TRBJ2-7; the D call of TRBD1 rests on TCRdb alone, since no DNA is present to check it. CDR3 size: 14 residues. Germline V gene sequence: CDR1 MNHEY, CDR2 SMNVEV (reference sequence). This CDR3 reads CASTAGGKSYEQYF.

This sequence joins TRBV7-9 and TRBJ2-1; with no DNA, the TCRdb D assignment of TRBD1 cannot be verified. The germline V gene encodes CDR1 SEHNR and CDR2 FQNEAQ (reference sequence). The CDR3 covers 14 residues. CDR3 sequence reads: CASRSGTGVHEQFF. The whole variable domain, filled in from reference TRBV7-9 and TRBJ2-1, reads DTGVSQNPRHKITKRGQNVTFRCDPISEHNRLYWYRQTLGQGPEFLTYFQNEAQLEKSRLLSDRFSAERPKGSFSTLEIQRTEQGDSAMYLCASRSGTGVHEQFFGPGTRLTVL.

The V and J genes are TRBV7-8 and TRBJ1-1; the D gene TCRdb calls, TRBD1, cannot be checked with no DNA. Per germline, CDR1 SGHVS and CDR2 FQNEAQ. The CDR3 totals 15 residues. CDR3 residues: CASSQGQGAHTEAFF.

The CDR3 sequence: CASSPRDKLHNEQFF. This chain joins TRBV21-1 and TRBJ2-1; as DNA is missing, the TRBD1 call by TCRdb cannot be tested. TRBV21-1 is recorded as a pseudogene. The CDR3 contains 15 residues.

V and J are TRBV15 and TRBJ2-5; the D call from TCRdb, TRBD2, cannot be confirmed without DNA. CDR3 length equals 14 residues. Germline CDR1 and CDR2: LNHNV and YYDKDF (reference sequence). CDR3 protein: CATSREGGGETQYF.

This sequence joins TRBV29-1 and TRBJ1-2; TCRdb reports TRBD1, a call that lacks DNA to check it against. The CDR3 runs 13 residues. Germline CDR1 reads SQVTM; CDR2 reads ANQGSEA. CDR3 amino acids: CSVRTGDFYGYTF.

V and J are TRBV28 and TRBJ2-3; TCRdb outputs TRBD2, but without DNA this stays unchecked. The CDR3 runs 14 residues. Per the germline V gene, CDR1 is MDHEN and CDR2 is SYDVKM. CDR3 in amino acids: CASSFGGAVDTQYF. Variable domain in full (rest from reference TRBV28 and TRBJ2-3): DVKVTQSSRYLVKRTGEKVFLECVQDMDHENMFWYRQDPGLGLRLIYFSYDVKMKEKGDIPEGYSVSREKKERFSLILESASTNQTSMYLCASSFGGAVDTQYFGPGTRLTVL.

The J gene is TRBJ1-1, the V gene TRBV7-2; without DNA, the TCRdb call of TRBD1 cannot be checked. This CDR3 spans 15 amino acids. Looked up from germline, CDR1 is SGHTA and CDR2 is FQGNSA. The chain's CDR3 is CASSLVDTGDTEAFF.

The rearrangement uses TRBV4-2 and TRBJ2-7; without DNA, the TCRdb call of TRBD2 cannot be checked. The CDR3 consists of 17 residues. CDR1 and CDR2 (germline): LGHNA, YNFKEQ. CDR3 sequence: CASSQRTAEGGIYEQYF.

The chain joins TRBV4-3 to TRBJ2-7. The CDR3 is 13 amino acids. CDR1 is LGHNA and CDR2 is YSLEER in the germline V gene. The CDR3 sequence is CASSQGGSYEQYF.

The chain is built from TRBV10-3 and TRBJ1-1. CDR3 length equals 13 residues. Germline assignment: CDR1 ENHRY and CDR2 SYGVKD. CDR3 loop: CAISDTGSTEAFF.